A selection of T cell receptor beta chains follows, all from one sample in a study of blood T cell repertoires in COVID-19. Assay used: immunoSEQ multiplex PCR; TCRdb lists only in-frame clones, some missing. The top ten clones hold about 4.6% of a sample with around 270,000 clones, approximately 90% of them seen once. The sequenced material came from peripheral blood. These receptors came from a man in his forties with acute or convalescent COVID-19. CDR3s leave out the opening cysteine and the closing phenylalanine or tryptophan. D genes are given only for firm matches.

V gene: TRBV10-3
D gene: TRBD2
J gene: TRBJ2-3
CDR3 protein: AISEWGSGQSTDTQY

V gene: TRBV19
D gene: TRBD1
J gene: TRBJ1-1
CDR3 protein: ASSTTGAGPGEAF

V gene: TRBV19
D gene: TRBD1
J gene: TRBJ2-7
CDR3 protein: ASRDRGLASYEQY

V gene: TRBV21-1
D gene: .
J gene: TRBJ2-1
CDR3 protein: ASSKGWEQF

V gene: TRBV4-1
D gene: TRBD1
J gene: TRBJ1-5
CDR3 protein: ASSQDTGVYQPQH

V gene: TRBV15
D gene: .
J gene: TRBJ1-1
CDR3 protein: ATSRDSPDTSNTEAF

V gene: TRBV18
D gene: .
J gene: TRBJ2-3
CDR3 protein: ASSRALPPDTQY

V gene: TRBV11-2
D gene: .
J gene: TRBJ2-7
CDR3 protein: ASSLGRVGAEQY

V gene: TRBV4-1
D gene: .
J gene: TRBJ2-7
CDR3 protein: ASSQDPAWSSYEQY

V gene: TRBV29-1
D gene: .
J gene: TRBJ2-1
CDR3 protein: SVARDNEQF

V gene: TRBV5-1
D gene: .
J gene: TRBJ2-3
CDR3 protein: ASSGGTSLDTQY

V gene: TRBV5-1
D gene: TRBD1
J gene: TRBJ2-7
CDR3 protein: ASSLGDSAYEQY